Following are 25 T cell receptor beta chains from one sample sequenced in a study of T-cell memory formation after mild COVID-19. One entry per CDR3 protein, called by TCRdb with MiXCR from the 5' RACE reads. The sample lists 50,000 to 60,000 distinct CDR3 sequences, roughly 26% occurring once. Sequencing used PBMCs or a T cell subset sorted from them (not recorded which). These receptors were collected from a man aged 18 to 30 who had mild COVID-19 (a few samples of this study predate the infection). Cell type and time point are not known.

This clonotype showed up many times. V is TRBV6-5 and J is TRBJ2-1; 9 nucleotides match TRBD2. J was trimmed by 7 bases and V by 2 bases; bases with no gene match: 3. From germline, CDR1 is MNHEY and CDR2 SVGAGI. The CDR3 is made up of 14 amino acids. The CDR3 loop reads CASSYILAGNEQFF. The CDR3 DNA follows: TGTGCCAGCAGTTACATCCTAGCGGGGAATGAGCAGTTCTTC.

The chain employs TRBV7-3 and TRBJ1-5, with D tentatively TRBD1 (5 bases). The V gene lost 10 bases and the J gene lost 2 bases, with 15 bases spanning the gap. The CDR3 has 14 residues. Germline loops: CDR1 SGHTA, CDR2 FQGTGA. The CDR3 DNA follows: TGTGCCACCGCCGGCCCGGGGGGCAATCAGCCCCAGCATTTT. Its protein product is CATAGPGGNQPQHF. Filled out from reference TRBV7-3 and TRBJ1-5, the complete variable domain reads GAGVSQTPSNKVTEKGKYVELRCDPISGHTALYWYRQSLGQGPEFLIYFQGTGAADDSGLPNDRFFAVRPEGSVSTLKIQRTERGDSAVYLCATAGPGGNQPQHFGDGTRLSIL.

The J gene is TRBJ1-2, the V gene TRBV7-9; D not certain. From germline, CDR1 is SEHNR and CDR2 FQNEAQ (reference sequence). The ends were cut back, 5 bases at V and 0 bases at J, with 10 bases in the middle. This CDR3 spans 14 amino acids. The CDR3 here is CASSIDGANYGYTF. The CDR3 DNA follows: TGTGCCAGCAGCATTGACGGAGCTAACTATGGCTACACCTTC.

This clonotype came up a few times. V is TRBV6-5 and J is TRBJ1-1; 7 bases match TRBD1. The CDR3 is 13 residues long. Germline assignment: CDR1 MNHEY and CDR2 SVGAGI. The ends lost 5 bases at V and 12 bases at J; junction bases unmatched: 12. The CDR3 region has the DNA TGTGCCAGCAGTCTCCGACAGGGTCGGGAAACTTTCTTT. Protein product: CASSLRQGRETFF.

This clonotype was observed a few times. The chain recombines TRBV19 with TRBJ1-6; no clear D. This CDR3 has 14 amino acids. Germline CDR1 reads LNHDA; CDR2 reads SQIVND (reference sequence). V lost 5 bases to trimming and J lost 9 bases, with 14 bases between them. The CDR3 DNA sequence: TGTGCCAGTAGTCCAGCAGGTCGGGCTTCACCCCTCCACTTT. Amino acid sequence: CASSPAGRASPLHF.

The chain employs TRBV29-1 and TRBJ1-3; 10 bases align to TRBD1. The CDR3 loop spans 17 amino acids. Germline V gene sequence: CDR1 SQVTM, CDR2 ANQGSEA. Trimming at V came to 6 bases and at J to 0 bases, leaving 11 bases not matched to a gene. The CDR3 spells CSVARPGQGSSGNTIYF. CDR3 bases: TGCAGCGTCGCTAGACCGGGACAGGGGAGCTCTGGAAACACCATATATTTT.

The sample holds many counts of this clonotype. The V and J genes are TRBV7-2 and TRBJ2-1; maybe TRBD2 (5 bases). CDR1 is SGHTA and CDR2 is FQGNSA in the germline V gene. This CDR3 is built from 19 residues. Trimming removed 1 base at V and 2 bases at J, with 21 bases between. The CDR3 nucleotides read TGTGCCAGCAGCTTAGGCGGGCCGGCTAGCCTCAGGACCTACAATGAGCAGTTCTTC. Protein: CASSLGGPASLRTYNEQFF. The full variable domain, its missing parts supplied by reference TRBV7-2 and TRBJ2-1, is GAGVSQSPSNKVTEKGKDVELRCDPISGHTALYWYRQSLGQGLEFLIYFQGNSAPDKSGLPSDRFSAERTGGSVSTLTIQRTQQEDSAVYLCASSLGGPASLRTYNEQFFGPGTRLTVL.

The J gene is TRBJ2-1, the V gene TRBV20-1, with 12 bases matching TRBD2. The trim removed 2 bases at V and 9 bases at J, leaving 2 bases unmatched. Germline lookup yields CDR1 DFQATT and CDR2 SNEGSKA (reference sequence). This CDR3 region has 13 residues. The CDR3: CSARLAGGPEQFF. Here the CDR3 DNA reads TGCAGTGCTAGACTAGCGGGGGGGCCTGAGCAGTTCTTC.

This clonotype was seen only a few times. This chain links TRBV29-1 with TRBJ2-1; D perhaps matches TRBD2 (5 bases). The CDR3 covers 13 residues. With 4 bases removed from V and 5 bases from J, the gap between germline ends came to 12 bases. Germline V gene sequence: CDR1 SQVTM, CDR2 ANQGSEA. The CDR3 nucleotides read TGCAGCGTTGCGAGCGGAAGTGACAATGAGCAGTTCTTC. It yields the protein CSVASGSDNEQFF.

This clonotype ranks as medium-sized. The chain joins TRBV20-1 to TRBJ2-5; 15 bases align to TRBD2. After removal of 2 bases from V and 5 bases from J, the junction contained 12 bases not matched to a gene. CDR1 and CDR2 (germline): DFQATT, SNEGSKA (reference sequence). There are 18 residues in the CDR3. The CDR3 region is CSARLPGLAGGPEETQYF. The CDR3, as DNA: TGCAGTGCTAGACTTCCCGGACTAGCGGGGGGGCCGGAGGAGACCCAGTACTTC.

V is TRBV4-1 and J is TRBJ1-1, with D tentatively TRBD1 (5 bases). Germline-derived CDR1 and CDR2 are MGHRA and YSYEKL. The CDR3 runs 14 residues. The V and J ends lost 6 bases and 0 bases respectively, with 11 bases between them. In nucleotides, the CDR3 is TGCGCCAGCAGACTCGACAGCATGAACACTGAAGCTTTCTTT. Its translation: CASRLDSMNTEAFF.

In this sample, this clonotype turned up a few times. This chain joins TRBV4-1 and TRBJ1-1; TRBD1 is a possible D gene (6 bases). CDR1 and CDR2 (germline): MGHRA, YSYEKL. Trimming removed 1 base from V and 4 bases from J, with 13 bases in between. CDR3 length: 15 amino acids. CDR3 in amino acids: CASSQGGRGPTEAFF. Here the CDR3 DNA reads TGCGCCAGCAGCCAAGGGGGCAGGGGCCCCACTGAAGCTTTCTTT.

Notes on this clonotype: Germline is not matched at one junction end, which may reflect a read error. The genes are TRBV4-3 and TRBJ1-4, with no clear D. The CDR3 extends over 16 amino acids. The germline CDR1 and CDR2 sequences are LGHNA and YSLEER. In DNA form, the CDR3 reads TGCGCCAGCAGCCAAGATCTAACGACTACTAAAGAAAAACTGTTTTTT. Its protein is CASSQDLTTTKEKLFF.

The chain uses TRBV27 and TRBJ2-3; D gene ambiguous. V lost 0 bases and J lost 0, with 10 bases in between. Germline assignment: CDR1 MNHEY and CDR2 SMNVEV (reference sequence). This CDR3 spans 16 amino acids. The chain's CDR3 is CASSLSLDLSTDTQYF. In DNA form, the CDR3 reads TGTGCCAGCAGTTTATCCCTCGATCTAAGCACAGATACGCAGTATTTT.

The rearrangement joins TRBV4-1 to TRBJ2-7; TRBD2 matches 9 bases. J lost 4 bases, V lost 3 bases, and 7 bases had no gene match. Germline CDR1 reads MGHRA; CDR2 reads YSYEKL. The CDR3 consists of 15 residues. The CDR3 region has the DNA TGCGCCAGCAGCCATGGGAGCGGGGGGAGGTACGAGCAGTACTTC. Its translation: CASSHGSGGRYEQYF.

The CDR3 DNA sequence: TGCAGTGCTAGAGTAGGTACAAGGACTAACTATGTTGGCTACACCTTC. Translation: CSARVGTRTNYVGYTF. The rearrangement joins TRBV20-1 to TRBJ1-2; D is undetermined. V lost 1 base and J lost 7, with 22 bases in between. This CDR3 contains 16 residues. Germline CDR1 and CDR2: DFQATT and SNEGSKA (reference sequence).

For this clonotype: A much larger clone is a single base away; this may be a read error. The J gene is TRBJ2-7, the V gene TRBV7-9; D uncertain. The V gene lost 0 bases and the J gene lost 2 bases, with 2 bases spanning the gap. The CDR3 is 12 residues long. The germline V gene encodes CDR1 SEHNR and CDR2 FQNEAQ (reference sequence). The CDR3 DNA sequence: TGTGCCAGCAGCTTAGCACCCTACGAGCAGTACTTC. Residues: CASSLAPYEQYF.

The chain recombines TRBV27 with TRBJ1-1, with no clear D. Trimming removed 8 bases at V and 4 bases at J, with 11 bases between. The CDR3 runs 12 residues. Germline CDR1 and CDR2: MNHEY and SMNVEV (reference sequence). This chain's CDR3 is CASGYRPTEAFF. The CDR3 nucleotides read TGTGCCAGCGGGTACAGACCCACTGAAGCTTTCTTT.

CDR3 coding DNA: TGCGCCAGCAGCCAAGAGCCTGGGGGAGGGATGGAGCAGTTCTTC. This sequence encodes CASSQEPGGGMEQFF. The rearrangement uses TRBV4-1 and TRBJ2-1; TRBD2 matches 7 bases. From germline, CDR1 is MGHRA and CDR2 YSYEKL. The length of the CDR3 is 15 residues. J was trimmed by 10 bases and V by 0 bases; bases with no gene match: 9.

This chain uses TRBV7-9 with TRBJ2-7; D is unresolved. CDR1 and CDR2 from the germline V gene are SEHNR and FQNEAQ (reference sequence). The V gene lost 5 bases and the J gene lost 6 bases, with 8 bases spanning the gap. The CDR3 covers 11 residues. The CDR3 spells CASSHKAEQYF. The CDR3 coding sequence is TGTGCCAGCAGCCACAAGGCCGAGCAGTACTTC.

V is TRBV6-1 and J is TRBJ2-7; D ambiguous. The CDR3 is made up of 13 amino acids. From germline, CDR1 is MNHNS and CDR2 SASEGT. V was shortened by 4 bases and J by 1 base, with 8 bases between the two germline ends. For the CDR3, the DNA is TGTGCCAGCAGTGTATGGGGTTCCTACGAGCAGTACTTC. It specifies CASSVWGSYEQYF.

This clonotype was detected ten times or more. The chain is built from TRBV15 and TRBJ2-7; maybe TRBD2 (6 bases). Trimming pared 0 bases from V and 7 bases from J, leaving 13 bases between. The CDR3 extends over 14 amino acids. CDR1 is LNHNV and CDR2 is YYDKDF in the germline V gene (reference sequence). The CDR3 nucleotides read TGTGCCACCAGCAGAGATAGACTAGGGGAAGAGCAGTACGTC. Encoded protein: CATSRDRLGEEQYV.

This clonotype appeared a few times. The rearrangement uses TRBV5-6 and TRBJ1-1, with TRBD1 matching 10 bases. From germline, CDR1 is SGHDT and CDR2 YYEEEE. J lost 0 bases, V lost 4 bases, and 3 bases had no gene match. The CDR3 runs 15 residues. The CDR3 loop reads CASSGTGALNTEAFF. The CDR3 bases are TGTGCCAGCAGCGGGACAGGGGCCTTGAACACTGAAGCTTTCTTT.

J is TRBJ2-7 and V is TRBV18; 7 bases align to TRBD1. Unmatched junction bases numbered 1, after V lost 3 bases and J lost 5 bases. CDR1 is KGHSH and CDR2 is LQKENI in the germline V gene. This CDR3 has 12 amino acids. CDR3 amino acids: CASSPRGNEQYV. As DNA, the CDR3 is TGTGCCAGCTCACCCAGGGGGAACGAGCAGTACGTC.

The V and J genes are TRBV7-9 and TRBJ1-2; perhaps TRBD1 as D (5 bases). Trimming removed 5 bases at V and 8 bases at J, with 12 bases between. The CDR3 consists of 12 residues. The germline gives CDR1 SEHNR, CDR2 FQNEAQ (reference sequence). CDR3 loop: CASSKGVYGYTF. CDR3 nucleotides: TGTGCCAGCAGCAAAGGGGTGTACGGCTACACCTTC.